These 14 T cell receptor beta chains originate from one sample sequenced in a study of Ad26.COV2.S vaccination and SARS-CoV-2 variants (dated by TCRdb to the early 2020s). The library relied on the immunoSEQ multiplex PCR assay. TCRdb's version of the immuneACCESS table is confined to in-frame rearrangements and falls short of the full clone set. An unresolved V gene accounts for under half of the shortfall where checked; the remainder is of unknown origin. Across this sample there are just under 250,000 clones, with approximately 88% seen only once. The ten largest clones capture 9.5% to 12% of the sample. The meaning of the sample's treatment or condition label: 15 to 20 received Ad26.COV2.S at low or high dose, single or two shots; 5 received placebo; per-sample allocation not given. Repertoires of vaccine and placebo recipients were sequenced from samples taken on day 63 after the first injection.

The source material was peripheral blood, sampled in a trial of Ad26.COV2.S vaccine versus placebo. These receptors were collected from a person between 18 and 60 years old who received the Ad26.COV2.S COVID-19 vaccine or a placebo.

This chain links TRBV7-9 with TRBJ2-7; 11 bases agree with TRBD2. The V gene's germline CDR1 is SEHNR and CDR2 FQNEAQ (reference sequence). The CDR3 runs 16 residues. With 5 bases clipped from V and 4 bases from J, the junction kept 10 bases outside the gene matches. CDR3 sequence reads: CASSPKSSGRVYEQYF. CDR3 in DNA: TGTGCCAGCAGCCCCAAGAGTAGCGGGAGGGTGTACGAGCAGTACTTC.

This sequence joins TRBV20-1 and TRBJ1-2, with D possibly matching TRBD1 (5 bases). Germline-derived CDR1 and CDR2 are DFQATT and SNEGSKA (reference sequence). V dropped 6 bases and J dropped 8 bases, with 13 bases sitting between them. The CDR3 runs 11 residues. The DNA of the CDR3 is TGCAGTGCGGGGGATATTATGGGCTACACCTTC. It codes for CSAGDIMGYTF.

The rearrangement links TRBV7-2 to TRBJ2-1, with 7 bases fitting TRBD2. The V gene end was trimmed by 2 bases and the J gene end by 0 bases; junction bases not matched to a gene: 7. CDR3 size: 17 residues. Germline V gene data show CDR1 as SGHTA and CDR2 as FQGNSA. CDR3 region: CASSLSAGESSYNEQFF. The CDR3 nucleotides read TGTGCCAGCAGCTTATCTGCGGGGGAGAGCTCCTACAATGAGCAGTTCTTC.

The genes are TRBV9 and TRBJ1-6, with D perhaps matching TRBD1 (5 bases). The germline V gene has CDR1 SGDLS and CDR2 YYNGEE. Trimming pared 0 bases from V and 8 bases from J, leaving 12 bases between. This CDR3 is built from 15 residues. DNA for the CDR3: TGTGCCAGCAGCGTAGCTGGGGGATTATATTCACCCCTCCACTTT. It is translated as CASSVAGGLYSPLHF. Drawing the rest from reference TRBV9 and TRBJ1-6, the complete variable domain is DSGVTQTPKHLITATGQRVTLRCSPRSGDLSVYWYQQSLDQGLQFLIQYYNGEERAKGNILERFSAQQFPDLHSELNLSSLELGDSALYFCASSVAGGLYSPLHFGNGTRLTVT.

The chain joins TRBV2 to TRBJ2-6, with D tentatively TRBD1 or TRBD2 (5 bases each). Germline values: CDR1 SNHLY, CDR2 FYNNEI. V was clipped by 10 bases and J by 2 bases, with 15 bases between them. This CDR3 has 15 residues. The CDR3 is CAIGDGVAGANVLTF. CDR3 sequence (DNA): TGTGCCATAGGGGACGGGGTGGCTGGGGCCAACGTCCTGACTTTC.

The chain employs TRBV6-5 and TRBJ1-6; 8 bases align to TRBD1. Germline V gene sequence: CDR1 MNHEY, CDR2 SVGAGI. J lost 8 bases, V lost 6 bases, and 6 bases had no gene match. This CDR3 region has 14 residues. The CDR3 here is CASRTGVLDSPLHF. The DNA for the CDR3 is TGTGCCAGCAGGACAGGGGTTTTGGATTCACCCCTCCACTTT.

This chain connects TRBV12-3 or TRBV12-4 to TRBJ1-5; unclear D gene. Between the trimmed V and J ends, which lost 6 bases and 4 bases, there was a span of 10 bases. The CDR3 totals 13 residues. The CDR3 nucleotides read TGTGCCAGCAGCCTTAGCGGTAATCAGCCCCAGCATTTT. Amino acid sequence: CASSLSGNQPQHF.

The CDR3 coding sequence is TGTGCCAGTAGTATAGGGACAGGGAATGTCTATGGCTACACCTTC. Protein: CASSIGTGNVYGYTF. V and J are TRBV19 and TRBJ1-2; 8 bases map to TRBD1. Trimming at V came to 1 base and at J to 4 bases, leaving 5 bases not matched to a gene. The CDR3 has 15 amino acids. The V gene's germline CDR1 is LNHDA and CDR2 SQIVND (reference sequence).

V is TRBV21-1 and J is TRBJ1-1. TRBV21-1 is shown as a pseudogene. This CDR3 spans 15 amino acids. For the CDR3, the DNA is TGTGCCAGCAGCGACCCCCGGCGGGTGAACACTGAAGCTTTCTTT. This sequence encodes CASSDPRRVNTEAFF.

The CDR3 sequence: CASSYILGQGHTEAFF. CDR3 DNA sequence: TGTGCCAGCAGTTACATTTTAGGGCAGGGTCACACTGAAGCTTTCTTT. The gene calls are TRBV6-5 and TRBJ1-1; maybe TRBD1 (5 bases). Trimming took 2 bases from V and 3 from J, leaving 16 bases between them. CDR1 MNHEY and CDR2 SVGAGI come from the germline V gene. The CDR3 sequence is 16 residues long.

J is TRBJ2-1 and V is TRBV7-8; D unclear. CDR1 and CDR2 (germline): SGHVS, FQNEAQ. CDR3 length: 12 amino acids. The V and J ends lost 5 bases and 7 bases respectively, with 9 bases between them. The CDR3 sequence: CASSLHTNEQFF. Here the CDR3 DNA reads TGTGCCAGCAGCCTTCACACGAATGAGCAGTTCTTC. The full variable domain, completed using reference TRBV7-8 and TRBJ2-1, is GAGVSQSPRYKVAKRGQDVALRCDPISGHVSLFWYQQALGQGPEFLTYFQNEAQLDKSGLPSDRFFAERPEGSVSTLKIQRTQQEDSAVYLCASSLHTNEQFFGPGTRLTVL.

The V and J genes are TRBV9 and TRBJ2-7; D remains unclear. Germline-derived CDR1 and CDR2 are SGDLS and YYNGEE. The V end was cut by 3 bases, the J end by 3 bases, with 7 bases between. The CDR3 is made up of 12 amino acids. The DNA of the CDR3 is TGTGCCAGCAGCGGTGACGGCTACGAGCAGTACTTC. Its translation is CASSGDGYEQYF.

The genes are TRBV5-4 and TRBJ1-2; D is unclear. Germline values: CDR1 SGHNT, CDR2 YYREEE (reference sequence). V lost 1 base, J lost 5 bases, and 9 bases lay in between. This CDR3 comprises 13 residues. The CDR3 nucleotides read TGTGCCAGCAGCTTGAAAGGAGCTTATGGCTACACCTTC. Encoded protein: CASSLKGAYGYTF. The whole variable domain, remainder taken from reference TRBV5-4 and TRBJ1-2, is ETGVTQSPTHLIKTRGQQVTLRCSSQSGHNTVSWYQQALGQGPQFIFQYYREEENGRGNFPPRFSGLQFPNYSSELNVNALELDDSALYLCASSLKGAYGYTFGSGTRLTVV.

The chain recombines TRBV4-2 with TRBJ1-2; D ambiguous. Germline V lookup: CDR1 LGHNA, CDR2 YNFKEQ. CDR3 length equals 15 residues. The ends were cut back, 0 bases at V and 3 bases at J, with 11 bases in the middle. This CDR3 reads CASSQERADYYGYTF. CDR3 nucleotides: TGTGCCAGCAGCCAAGAAAGGGCAGACTACTATGGCTACACCTTC.